The entry below gives a single T cell receptor beta chain sequence along with its context. The source of the sample is a study of CD4 and CD8 cells across lung adenocarcinoma regions. Germline CDR1 and CDR2: ENHRY and SYGVKD. The CDR3 totals 11 residues. Each CDR3 protein gets one entry after TCRdb re-called the PCR reads with MiXCR. The data contain tens of thousands of distinct CDR3 sequences, over 40% of them singletons. The patients had localized lung adenocarcinoma, a non-small cell subtype. Sequencing was performed on CD4+ T cells from the center of a lung tumor. The sequence came from a male donor with lung adenocarcinoma. The CD4 and CD8 labels of this study may be unreliable. The V and J genes are TRBV10-3 and TRBJ2-1; the D is unclear. The J call could be wrong; TRBJ2-7 is a better fit for the DNA end. CDR3: CAISEGDEQYF. The CDR3 bases are TGTGCCATCAGTGAGGGGGATGAGCAGTACTTC.